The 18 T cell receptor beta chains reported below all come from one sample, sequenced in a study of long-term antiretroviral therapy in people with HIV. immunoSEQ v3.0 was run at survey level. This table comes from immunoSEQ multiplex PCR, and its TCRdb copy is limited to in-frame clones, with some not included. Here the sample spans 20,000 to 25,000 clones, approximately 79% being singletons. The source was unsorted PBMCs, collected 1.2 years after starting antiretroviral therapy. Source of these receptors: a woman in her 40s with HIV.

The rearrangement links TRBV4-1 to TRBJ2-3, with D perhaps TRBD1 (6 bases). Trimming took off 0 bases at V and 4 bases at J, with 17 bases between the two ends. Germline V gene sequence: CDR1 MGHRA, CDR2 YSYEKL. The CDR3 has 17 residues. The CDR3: CASSQDSTGISADTQYF. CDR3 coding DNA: TGCGCCAGCAGCCAAGATTCCACAGGGATATCCGCAGATACGCAGTATTTT.

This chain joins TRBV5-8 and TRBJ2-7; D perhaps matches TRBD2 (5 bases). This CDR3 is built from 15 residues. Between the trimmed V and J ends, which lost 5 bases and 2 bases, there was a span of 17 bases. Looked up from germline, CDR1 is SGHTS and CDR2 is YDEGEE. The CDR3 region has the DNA TGTGCCAGCAGTCCCGGGGTATCTTTCACCTACGAGCAGTACTTC. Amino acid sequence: CASSPGVSFTYEQYF.

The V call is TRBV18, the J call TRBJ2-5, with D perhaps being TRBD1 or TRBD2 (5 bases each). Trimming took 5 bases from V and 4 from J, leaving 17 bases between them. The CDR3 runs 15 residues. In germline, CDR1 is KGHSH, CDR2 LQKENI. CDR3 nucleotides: TGTGCCAGCTCATCGGGGCAGGGTGTTATAGAGACCCAGTACTTC. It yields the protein CASSSGQGVIETQYF.

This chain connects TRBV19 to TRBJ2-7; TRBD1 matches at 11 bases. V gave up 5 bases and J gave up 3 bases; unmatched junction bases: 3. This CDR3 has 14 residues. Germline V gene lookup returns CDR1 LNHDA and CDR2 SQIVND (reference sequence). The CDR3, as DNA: TGTGCCAGTAGTGCTGGGACAGGGGGCTACGAGCAGTACTTC. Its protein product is CASSAGTGGYEQYF. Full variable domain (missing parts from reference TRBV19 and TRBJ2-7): DGGITQSPKYLFRKEGQNVTLSCEQNLNHDAMYWYRQDPGQGLRLIYYSQIVNDFQKGDIAEGYSVSREKKESFPLTVTSAQKNPTAFYLCASSAGTGGYEQYFGPGTRLTVT.

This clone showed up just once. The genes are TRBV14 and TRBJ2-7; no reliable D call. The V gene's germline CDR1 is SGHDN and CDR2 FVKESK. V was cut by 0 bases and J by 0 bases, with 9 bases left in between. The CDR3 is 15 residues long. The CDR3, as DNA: TGTGCCAGCAGCCAAGAGTGGCAACCCTCCTACGAGCAGTACTTC. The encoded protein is CASSQEWQPSYEQYF.

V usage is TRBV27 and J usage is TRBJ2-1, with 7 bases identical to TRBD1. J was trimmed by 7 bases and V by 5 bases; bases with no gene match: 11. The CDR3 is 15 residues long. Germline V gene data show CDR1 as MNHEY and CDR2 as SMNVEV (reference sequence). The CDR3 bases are TGTGCCAGCAGTCCCCGGGACAGCCTTTTAAATGAGCAGTTCTTC. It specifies CASSPRDSLLNEQFF.

In DNA, the CDR3 is TGTGCCAGTGGACCCAGCGGTGGGCAGTACTTC. It codes for CASGPSGGQYF. The V call is TRBV18, the J call TRBJ2-7; a possible D gene is TRBD2 (5 bases). Trimming left V 9 bases short and J 9 bases short, with 15 bases between. The CDR3 spans 11 residues. CDR1 KGHSH and CDR2 LQKENI come from the germline V gene. The full variable domain, rest sourced from reference TRBV18 and TRBJ2-7, is NAGVMQNPRHLVRRRGQEARLRCSPMKGHSHVYWYRQLPEEGLKFMVYLQKENIIDESGMPKERFSAEFPKEGPSILRIQQVVRGDSAAYFCASGPSGGQYFGPGTRLTVT.

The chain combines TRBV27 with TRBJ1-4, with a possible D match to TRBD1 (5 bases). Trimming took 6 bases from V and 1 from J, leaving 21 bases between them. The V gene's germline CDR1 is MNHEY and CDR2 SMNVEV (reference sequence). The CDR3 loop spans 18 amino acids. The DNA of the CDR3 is TGTGCCAGCAGCAAATGGGACCTTACAAGCGGAACTAATGAAAAACTGTTTTTT. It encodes CASSKWDLTSGTNEKLFF.

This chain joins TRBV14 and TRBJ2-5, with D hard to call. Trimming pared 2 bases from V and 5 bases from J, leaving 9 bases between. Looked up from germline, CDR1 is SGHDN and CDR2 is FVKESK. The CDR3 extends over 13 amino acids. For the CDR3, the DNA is TGTGCCAGCAGCCAACTTTATCGGGAGACCCAGTACTTC. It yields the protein CASSQLYRETQYF. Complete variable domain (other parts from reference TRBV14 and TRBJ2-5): EAGVTQFPSHSVIEKGQTVTLRCDPISGHDNLYWYRRVMGKEIKFLLHFVKESKQDESGMPNNRFLAERTGGTYSTLKVQPAELEDSGVYFCASSQLYRETQYFGPGTRLLVL.

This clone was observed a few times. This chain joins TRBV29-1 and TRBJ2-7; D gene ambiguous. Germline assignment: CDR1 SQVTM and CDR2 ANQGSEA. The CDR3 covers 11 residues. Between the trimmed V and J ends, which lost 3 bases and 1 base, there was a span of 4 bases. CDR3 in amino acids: CSVDSSYEQYF. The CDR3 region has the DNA TGCAGCGTTGACAGTTCCTACGAGCAGTACTTC.

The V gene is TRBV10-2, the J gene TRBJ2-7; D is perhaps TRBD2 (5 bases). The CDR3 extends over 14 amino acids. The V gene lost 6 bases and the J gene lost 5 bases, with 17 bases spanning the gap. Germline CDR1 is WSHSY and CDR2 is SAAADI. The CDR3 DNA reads TGCGCCAGCAGGACCCTAGGAGGCCTTAACGAGCAGTACTTC. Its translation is CASRTLGGLNEQYF.

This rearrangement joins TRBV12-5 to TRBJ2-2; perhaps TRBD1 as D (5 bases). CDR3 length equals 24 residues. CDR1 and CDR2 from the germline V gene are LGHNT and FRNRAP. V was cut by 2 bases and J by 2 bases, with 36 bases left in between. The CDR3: CASGLKDPGQGDILQRINTGELFF. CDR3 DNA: TGTGCTAGTGGTTTGAAAGATCCGGGTCAGGGCGATATCTTACAACGGATCAACACCGGGGAGCTGTTTTTT.

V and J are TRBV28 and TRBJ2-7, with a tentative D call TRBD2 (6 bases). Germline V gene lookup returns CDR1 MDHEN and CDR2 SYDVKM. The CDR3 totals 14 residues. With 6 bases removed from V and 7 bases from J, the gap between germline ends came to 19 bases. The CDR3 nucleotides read TGTGCCAGCAGCCTCGGAGGAGGGCTGGGGGAGCAGTACTTC. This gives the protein CASSLGGGLGEQYF.

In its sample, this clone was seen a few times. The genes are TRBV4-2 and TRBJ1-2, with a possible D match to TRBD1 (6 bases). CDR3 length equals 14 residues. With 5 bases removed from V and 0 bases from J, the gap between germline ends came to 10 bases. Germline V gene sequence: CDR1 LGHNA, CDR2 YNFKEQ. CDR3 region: CASSDPGANYGYTF. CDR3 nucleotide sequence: TGTGCCAGCAGCGACCCAGGGGCTAACTATGGCTACACCTTC.

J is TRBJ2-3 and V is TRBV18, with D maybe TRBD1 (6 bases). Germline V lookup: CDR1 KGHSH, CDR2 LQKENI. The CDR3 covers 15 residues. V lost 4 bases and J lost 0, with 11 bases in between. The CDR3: CASSLLQGSTDTQYF. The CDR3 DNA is TGTGCCAGCTCACTACTACAGGGTAGCACAGATACGCAGTATTTT.

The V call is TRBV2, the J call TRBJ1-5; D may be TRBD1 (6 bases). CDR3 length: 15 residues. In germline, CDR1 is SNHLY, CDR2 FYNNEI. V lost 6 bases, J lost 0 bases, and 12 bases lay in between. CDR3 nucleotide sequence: TGTGCCAGCAGCCCGACAGGATATAGCAATCAGCCCCAGCATTTT. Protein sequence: CASSPTGYSNQPQHF.

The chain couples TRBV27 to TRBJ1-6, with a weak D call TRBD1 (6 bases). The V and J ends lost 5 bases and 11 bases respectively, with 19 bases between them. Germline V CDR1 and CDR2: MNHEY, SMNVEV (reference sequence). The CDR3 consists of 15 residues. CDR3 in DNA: TGTGCCAGCAGTCCCTATCAAGGGGGGCTAACACCCCTCCACTTT. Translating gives CASSPYQGGLTPLHF.

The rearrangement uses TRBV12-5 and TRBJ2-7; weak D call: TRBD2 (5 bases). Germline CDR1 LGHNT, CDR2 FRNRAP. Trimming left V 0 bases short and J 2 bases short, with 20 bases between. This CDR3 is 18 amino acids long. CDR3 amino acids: CASGLVEGWVTRTYEQYF. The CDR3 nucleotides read TGTGCTAGTGGTTTGGTAGAGGGATGGGTAACGCGGACCTACGAGCAGTACTTC.